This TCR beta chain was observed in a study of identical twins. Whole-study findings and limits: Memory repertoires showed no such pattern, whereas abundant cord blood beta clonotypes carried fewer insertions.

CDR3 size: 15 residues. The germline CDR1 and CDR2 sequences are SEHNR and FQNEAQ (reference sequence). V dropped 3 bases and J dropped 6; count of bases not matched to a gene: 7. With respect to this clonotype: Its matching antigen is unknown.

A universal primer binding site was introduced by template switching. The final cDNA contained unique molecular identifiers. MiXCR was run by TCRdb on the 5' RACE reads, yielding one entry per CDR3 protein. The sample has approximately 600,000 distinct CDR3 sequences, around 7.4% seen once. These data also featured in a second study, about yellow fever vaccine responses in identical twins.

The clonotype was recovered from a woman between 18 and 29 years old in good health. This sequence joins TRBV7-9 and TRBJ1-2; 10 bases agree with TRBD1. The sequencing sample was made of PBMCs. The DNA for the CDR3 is TGTGCCAGCAGCTTCTGGGCCGGGACAGGGGATGGCTACACCTTC. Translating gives CASSFWAGTGDGYTF.